Sequencing of this T cell receptor beta chain was carried out in a study of cytomegalovirus exposure and HLA in healthy donors (dated by TCRdb to the late 2010s). For the study in its entirety: The 500 to 800 repertoires of the first cohort and the 120 validation repertoires were produced on the same platform, according to a later analysis. The study aimed to test whether signatures of past pathogen exposure could be identified by cataloging public T cell receptors. A separate validation cohort of approximately 130 different subjects was used in addition to the roughly 670-subject first cohort. To predict cytomegalovirus infection status, the study combined high-throughput TCR immunosequencing, statistical association of individual TCRs with disease status, and machine learning.

Library method: the immunoSEQ multiplex PCR assay. The study's own analysis went as follows. To diagnose cytomegalovirus status from the catalog of TCR beta chain sequences, a statistical classification framework was built. Sourced from immuneACCESS, this table was stored by TCRdb with only in-frame sequences that have V and J called. A share of the clones is absent; for the studies checked, an unresolved V gene accounts for under half, and the remainder has no known explanation. V and J calls and clone size are as listed in that table; D and trimming were resolved from the DNA. The sample yields 99,000 or so clones; about 86% were counted once. The ten biggest clones cover approximately 4% of the sample. This clone was detected only a few times. Its antigen is still unknown. No per-base quality is available; no much larger clone lies one base away. From cysteine to phenylalanine, the CDR3 is 14 amino acids long. Only the CDR3 region is kept as DNA, spanning 42 bases read in frame from base 1. Trimming removed 1 base from V and 3 bases from J, leaving 11 bases between the germline ends. From the germline V gene, CDR1 is SGHRS and CDR2 is YFSETQ.

The donors belonged to the validation cohort of approximately 130 subjects, which was separate from the roughly 680-subject first cohort. Points the paper makes about the study in general: Across donors, most TCR sequences were observed very rarely, whereas some public TCRs were present in many individuals. A few of the identified cytomegalovirus-associated TCR beta chains were confirmed in vitro to be specific for cytomegalovirus antigens. Cytomegalovirus status was reported to be diagnosed by the classifier with high specificity and sensitivity in both the original and validation cohorts. All 120 or so repertoires were used to score co-occurrence in the validation cohort in a later analysis, because that analysis had no HLA typing for the cohort. In a later analysis, TCRs clustered in the first cohort were found to also tend to co-occur in the 130 or so validation repertoires, with approximately 94% of cluster scores above 0. It was suggested by the authors that the approach could potentially be generalized to other disease states and immunological phenotypes. In the study, approximately 160 TCR beta chains were listed as associated with cytomegalovirus.

The sequence links TRBV5-1 to TRBJ2-7; the D gene is possibly TRBD1, with 6 bases matching. The sequence was obtained from a woman under 30 in good health and CMV-seropositive. Sequencing was performed on PBMCs. The bases are TGCGCCAGCAGCTTGCCAACGACAGGCTACGAGCAGTACTTC. Translated, it reads CASSLPTTGYEQYF.